Below, 21 T cell receptor beta chains from the same sample are listed, as sequenced in a study of CD8 T cells in Susac syndrome. Random hexamers were used to reverse transcribe the RNA input (0.5 to 1 ug). TCRdb reprocessed the immunoSEQ multiplex PCR reads with MiXCR, giving one entry per CDR3 protein. The table includes around 190,000 distinct CDR3 sequences, around 95% detected once. Sequencing used CD4+ T cells from PBMCs. These TCRs come from a human donor in good health.

The chain has TRBV20-1 and TRBJ2-1; possible D gene TRBD2, 5 bases. V was cut by 5 bases and J by 6 bases, with 14 bases left in between. The CDR3 is made up of 13 amino acids. Germline CDR1 is DFQATT and CDR2 is SNEGSKA (reference sequence). The CDR3 loop is CSAHTLGINEQFF. For the CDR3, the DNA is TGCAGTGCTCATACACTAGGCATCAATGAGCAGTTCTTC.

The rearrangement joins TRBV30 to TRBJ2-3; D gene unclear. Germline V gives CDR1 GTSNPN, CDR2 SVGIG (reference sequence). This CDR3 is 15 amino acids long. Trimming shortened V by 2 bases and J by 1 base, and 13 bases separated the two germline ends. CDR3 coding DNA: TGTGCCTGGAGTCCCCTGCTGGTGGGCACAGATACGCAGTATTTT. Protein: CAWSPLLVGTDTQYF.

The chain joins TRBV3-1 to TRBJ2-5; the match to TRBD2 covers 8 bases. The CDR3 contains 14 residues. V gave up 0 bases and J gave up 7 bases; unmatched junction bases: 4. Germline CDR1 LGHDT, CDR2 YNNKEL (reference sequence). CDR3 region: CASSQDVSGGTQYF. The CDR3 nucleotides are TGTGCCAGCAGCCAAGATGTGAGCGGGGGGACCCAGTACTTC.

The gene calls are TRBV3-1 and TRBJ2-7; no clear D. V was trimmed by 1 base and J by 2 bases, leaving 9 bases between them. The CDR3 sequence is 14 residues long. The germline V gene encodes CDR1 LGHDT and CDR2 YNNKEL (reference sequence). CDR3 residues: CASSQGGRAYEQYV. DNA for the CDR3: TGTGCCAGCAGCCAAGGGGGTCGGGCCTACGAGCAGTACGTC.

This clonotype appeared a single time. The genes are TRBV3-1 and TRBJ1-2, with 9 bases that match TRBD1. V shed 1 base and J 7 bases; nucleotides not matched to a gene: 10. CDR1 is LGHDT and CDR2 is YNNKEL in the germline V gene (reference sequence). The CDR3 totals 16 residues. In DNA form, the CDR3 reads TGTGCCAGCAGCCAAGTCCCGGGACAGGGATCCGGTGGCTACACCTTC. Its translation is CASSQVPGQGSGGYTF.

The chain couples TRBV20-1 to TRBJ2-7; D is undetermined. The V gene's germline CDR1 is DFQATT and CDR2 SNEGSKA (reference sequence). The CDR3 extends over 12 amino acids. V lost 1 base to trimming and J lost 4 bases, with 8 bases between them. The CDR3 DNA sequence: TGCAGTGCTAGAGTGGGTCGGTACGAGCAGTACGTC. This gives the protein CSARVGRYEQYV.

The chain uses TRBV6-5 and TRBJ2-3, with D maybe TRBD2 (5 bases). CDR1 is MNHEY and CDR2 is SVGAGI in the germline V gene. The CDR3 length is 14 residues. Trimming stripped 6 bases from V and 2 bases from J, with 12 bases between. This CDR3 is CASRSGYLTDTQYF. CDR3 in DNA: TGTGCCAGCAGATCGGGGTATCTCACAGATACGCAGTATTTT.

This chain uses TRBV5-4 with TRBJ1-1; D gene unclear. The CDR3 sequence is 14 residues long. The V end lost 1 base, the J end lost 0 bases, and 7 bases lay between the germline ends. Looked up from germline, CDR1 is SGHNT and CDR2 is YYREEE (reference sequence). CDR3 DNA: TGTGCCAGCAGCTTGCAGAGGGTGAACACTGAAGCTTTCTTT. Amino acid sequence: CASSLQRVNTEAFF.

The chain couples TRBV5-6 to TRBJ2-7, with 7 bases lining up with TRBD1. Germline-derived CDR1 and CDR2 are SGHDT and YYEEEE. The CDR3 spans 16 residues. Unmatched junction bases numbered 12, after V lost 2 bases and J lost 4 bases. CDR3 residues: CASSLISPGQTYEQYF. The CDR3, as DNA: TGTGCCAGCAGCTTAATTTCTCCGGGACAGACATACGAGCAGTACTTC.

This chain joins TRBV20-1 and TRBJ2-5, with no clear D. The germline CDR1 and CDR2 sequences are DFQATT and SNEGSKA (reference sequence). CDR3 length: 12 residues. V was trimmed by 5 bases and J by 1 base, leaving 8 bases between them. The CDR3 loop is CSAPPSQETQYF. As DNA, the CDR3 is TGCAGTGCTCCTCCGAGCCAAGAGACCCAGTACTTC.

This clonotype has only a few counts. V usage is TRBV5-4 and J usage is TRBJ2-7; a possible D gene is TRBD2 (5 bases). Germline loops: CDR1 SGHNT, CDR2 YYREEE (reference sequence). Deletions cut 0 bases from V and 3 bases from J, with 7 bases between. This CDR3 has 13 amino acids. The CDR3 region is CASSLEGSYEQYF. In nucleotides, the CDR3 is TGTGCCAGCAGCTTGGAAGGGAGCTACGAGCAGTACTTC.

The chain uses TRBV9 and TRBJ2-1; 13 positions agree with TRBD2. CDR1 SGDLS and CDR2 YYNGEE come from the germline V gene. Germline trimming cut 3 bases from V and 5 bases from J; bases unmatched to any gene: 5. The CDR3 totals 16 residues. The chain's CDR3 is CASSAAGTSGNNEQFF. DNA for the CDR3: TGTGCCAGCAGCGCGGCCGGGACTAGCGGGAACAATGAGCAGTTCTTC.

V usage is TRBV2 and J usage is TRBJ2-1; D is ambiguous. CDR1 is SNHLY and CDR2 is FYNNEI in the germline V gene. V was clipped by 7 bases and J by 6 bases, with 16 bases between them. CDR3 size: 14 residues. The CDR3 DNA follows: TGTGCCAGCAATCTCCTAGGCCCTAGCAATGAGCAGTTCTTC. It codes for CASNLLGPSNEQFF.

V usage is TRBV7-8 and J usage is TRBJ2-7, with 7 nucleotides matching TRBD1. The CDR3 totals 14 residues. The trim removed 2 bases at V and 2 bases at J, leaving 3 bases unmatched. Germline values: CDR1 SGHVS, CDR2 FQNEAQ. CDR3 bases: TGTGCCAGCAGCTTAACGGGACAGACCTACGAGCAGTACTTC. Amino acid sequence: CASSLTGQTYEQYF. The full variable domain, in which reference TRBV7-8 and TRBJ2-7 provide the parts outside the CDR3, is GAGVSQSPRYKVAKRGQDVALRCDPISGHVSLFWYQQALGQGPEFLTYFQNEAQLDKSGLPSDRFFAERPEGSVSTLKIQRTQQEDSAVYLCASSLTGQTYEQYFGPGTRLTVT.

The rearrangement links TRBV20-1 to TRBJ1-1, with D hard to call. V was pared by 6 bases and J by 0 bases, with 11 bases between. There are 13 residues in the CDR3. CDR1 and CDR2 (germline): DFQATT, SNEGSKA (reference sequence). The CDR3 nucleotides are TGCAGTGCCCCGGACCAAATGAACACTGAAGCTTTCTTT. This sequence encodes CSAPDQMNTEAFF.

The chain employs TRBV18 and TRBJ2-1, with 10 bases identical to TRBD1. Germline lookup yields CDR1 KGHSH and CDR2 LQKENI. The CDR3 covers 15 residues. V trimming: 2 bases; J trimming: 6 bases; junction bases outside the gene matches: 4. This chain's CDR3 is CASSPTGTGVNEQFF. The CDR3 DNA reads TGTGCCAGCTCACCAACCGGGACAGGGGTCAATGAGCAGTTCTTC.

The rearrangement uses TRBV20-1 and TRBJ1-2, with D perhaps matching TRBD1 (6 bases). V was shortened by 6 bases and J by 8 bases, with 22 bases between the two germline ends. Germline V CDR1 and CDR2: DFQATT, SNEGSKA (reference sequence). The CDR3 runs to 14 residues. CDR3 coding DNA: TGCAGTGCGAGGCAACAAGGGGGACCCGACGGCTACACCTTC. Translating gives CSARQQGGPDGYTF.

This chain joins TRBV20-1 and TRBJ1-1; D is unclear. The CDR3 runs 12 residues. In germline, CDR1 is DFQATT, CDR2 SNEGSKA (reference sequence). V was trimmed by 5 bases and J by 5 bases, leaving 12 bases between them. This CDR3 is CSARGGWTEAFF. In DNA, the CDR3 is TGCAGTGCTCGGGGAGGGTGGACTGAAGCTTTCTTT.

As DNA, the CDR3 is TGTGCCAGCAGCGTTGACAGGGGGCAGGGCTACACCTTC. Its translation: CASSVDRGQGYTF. This chain joins TRBV2 and TRBJ1-2; 10 bases fit TRBD1. V was clipped by 6 bases and J by 8 bases; unmatched bases: 6. The CDR3 covers 13 residues. Germline V gives CDR1 SNHLY, CDR2 FYNNEI.

This clonotype was detected a few times. The rearrangement uses TRBV24-1 and TRBJ1-1; D not resolved. This CDR3 has 12 residues. Germline V gene sequence: CDR1 KGHDR, CDR2 SFDVKD. The V end lost 7 bases, the J end lost 11 bases, and 16 bases lay between the germline ends. This CDR3 is CATSGESGRAFF. The DNA for the CDR3 is TGTGCCACCAGCGGGGAGAGCGGGCGTGCTTTCTTT.

The chain carries TRBV20-1 and TRBJ1-2, with 12 bases fitting TRBD1. The CDR3 sequence is 15 residues long. Trimming at V came to 5 bases and at J to 0 bases, leaving 4 bases not matched to a gene. Germline V gene sequence: CDR1 DFQATT, CDR2 SNEGSKA (reference sequence). The CDR3 sequence is CSAQGQGAANYGYTF. DNA for the CDR3: TGCAGTGCTCAGGGACAGGGGGCCGCTAACTATGGCTACACCTTC.